The source of this T cell receptor (beta chain) is a study of T cells after yellow fever vaccination. Using its own MiXCR run on the 5' RACE reads, TCRdb lists one record per CDR3 protein. This table holds some 170,000 distinct CDR3 sequences, about a tenth found once. This clonotype came up a few times. What it binds is not known. Study results and limitations: A small proportion of clonotypes was detected in both the CD4 and CD8 compartments. Repertoires obtained by FACS sorting could include abundant clonotypes that entered as contaminants from the bulk population.

The receptor's source is a man between 18 and 35 years old who received the YFV17D yellow fever vaccine. Material: CD8+ T cells sorted from PBMCs, obtained 45 days after the yellow fever booster vaccination.

The CDR3 sequence is CASSPGGTTYEQYF. In DNA, the CDR3 is TGTGCCAGCAGCCCCGGGGGGACCACCTACGAGCAGTACTTC. J is TRBJ2-7 and V is TRBV7-9; 7 bases are shared with TRBD2. Losses at the gene ends were 5 bases for V and 2 bases for J; bases not matched to a gene: 6. Germline CDR1 is SEHNR and CDR2 is FQNEAQ (reference sequence). This CDR3 comprises 14 residues.